These T cell receptor beta chains were read from a single sample in a study of neoadjuvant nivolumab and ipilimumab in lung cancer. Only in-frame clones appear in the TCRdb table, and some are missing; sequencing was by immunoSEQ multiplex PCR. In the table there are approximately 23,000 clones, approximately 86% of which are singletons. Sequenced here: peripheral blood, sampled before neoadjuvant nivolumab, alone or with ipilimumab. All receptors come from an adult with non-small cell lung cancer. Both conserved end residues are part of each CDR3.

V	J	CDR3
TRBV11-2	TRBJ2-5	CASSPGTGIPWYF
TRBV6-5	TRBJ2-1	CASFSLAGEGNEQFF
TRBV6-5	TRBJ1-1	CASSPRQGTEAFF
TRBV7-9	TRBJ1-1	CASSRYSLYPEAFF
TRBV7-9	TRBJ1-1	CASSLTAGNTEAFF
TRBV4-3	TRBJ1-2	CASSQEYRGGDGYTF
TRBV5-4	TRBJ2-7	CASSVQGSFYEQYF
TRBV5-4	TRBJ2-1	CASRRGGTNEQFF
TRBV25-1	TRBJ2-7	CASSEPGTGTPYEQYF
TRBV6-1	TRBJ1-1	CASSGPGQAGAGAFF
TRBV7-9	TRBJ1-2	CASITPGGEFNYGYTF
TRBV28	TRBJ1-1	CASSPALGWGNTEAFF
TRBV28	TRBJ1-5	CASSLRTADPPQHF
TRBV29-1	TRBJ2-7	CSGVGSGEVYEQYF
TRBV18	TRBJ2-7	CASSPAGRAYEQYF
TRBV2	TRBJ1-2	CASSALNYGYTF
TRBV5-1	TRBJ1-4	CASSFQAREKLFF
TRBV5-1	TRBJ1-4	CASSNIRGTNEKLFF
TRBV29-1	TRBJ2-1	CSVVGGYSSYNEQFF
TRBV9	TRBJ1-2	CASSVDPDRGQGYTF
TRBV5-1	TRBJ2-7	CASSDPSGPYEQYF